This TCR beta chain appears in the sequencing data of a study of cytomegalovirus exposure and HLA in healthy donors. Study conclusions and caveats: Fewer N-insertions (relative to the approximately 670-donor mean) were reportedly seen in an Asian-associated ancestry cluster in a later analysis. Data from an earlier analysis indicated that most TCR beta V segments were productive either about 87% or about 30% of the time. Later analysis placed DRB1 highest and HLA-C lowest in TCR association rates, which differed by HLA locus. In vitro testing confirmed three CMV-associated chains as specific for CMV antigens.

Use of 60 Vbeta and 13 Jbeta primers characterized the PCR. The protocol was immunoSEQ multiplex PCR, while the TCRdb copy is restricted to in-frame clones and leaves out a portion. This sample has 180,000 or so clones, with roughly 75% found just once. This clone was detected once. Antigen: not known. The V end was cut by 7 bases, the J end by 5 bases, with 17 bases between. The germline V gene has CDR1 LNHDA and CDR2 SQIVND (reference sequence). This CDR3 region has 14 residues. The chain has TRBV19 and TRBJ1-1, with D tentatively TRBD1 (5 bases). The source of this sequence is a woman between 40 and 50 years old in good health and CMV-seropositive. Material for sequencing was PBMCs. This chain's CDR3 is CASTSVGRGTEAFF. CDR3 in DNA: TGTGCCAGTACTTCCGTGGGGCGCGGAACTGAAGCTTTCTTT.